Following are 15 T cell receptor beta chains from one sample sequenced in a study of T-cell reconstitution after alpha-beta-depleted transplantation in children. For TCRbeta, the library was prepared with unique molecular identifiers. TCRdb redid the calling of the PCR reads with MiXCR, one entry per CDR3 protein. The profile shows about 240,000 distinct CDR3 sequences, about a quarter of them singletons. Sequenced here: PBMCs, sampled before TCRalphabeta/CD19-depleted stem cell transplant. All receptors derive from a girl aged 2-10 years with Fanconi anemia, due to receive a stem cell transplant.

This clonotype was counted between two and nine times. The chain employs TRBV29-1 and TRBJ2-1, with D maybe TRBD1 (5 bases). This CDR3 has 13 residues. V gave up 6 bases and J gave up 9 bases, with 18 bases separating them. CDR1 is SQVTM and CDR2 is ANQGSEA in the germline V gene. CDR3 in amino acids: CSVDLPIRGEQFF. CDR3 in DNA: TGCAGCGTCGACTTACCGATTAGGGGTGAGCAGTTCTTC.

The chain is built from TRBV3-1 and TRBJ2-7; D is unresolved. V lost 1 base and J lost 0, with 7 bases in between. Looked up from germline, CDR1 is LGHDT and CDR2 is YNNKEL (reference sequence). CDR3 length: 14 residues. For the CDR3, the DNA is TGTGCCAGCAGCCAAGTTACATCCTCCTACGAGCAGTACTTC. Translation gives CASSQVTSSYEQYF.

V and J are TRBV20-1 and TRBJ1-2; 9 bases are a match to TRBD1. The CDR3 runs to 15 residues. CDR1 is DFQATT, CDR2 SNEGSKA, per germline (reference sequence). V lost 0 bases to trimming and J lost 1 base; unmatched junction nucleotides: 3. The CDR3 region has the DNA TGCAGTGCTAGAGAGGGGACAGGGATTAACTATGGCTACACCTTC. Protein sequence: CSAREGTGINYGYTF.

J is TRBJ2-1 and V is TRBV7-3, with a tentative D call TRBD2 (6 bases). V lost 3 bases and J 4 bases, leaving 13 bases between the germline ends. Per the germline V gene, CDR1 is SGHTA and CDR2 is FQGTGA. The CDR3 spans 15 residues. The CDR3 protein is CASSFQGAGYNEQFF. CDR3 bases: TGTGCCAGCAGCTTTCAAGGGGCGGGGTACAATGAGCAGTTCTTC.

This clonotype was observed many times. The rearrangement joins TRBV20-1 to TRBJ2-3, with D maybe TRBD1 (8 bases). The CDR3 is 15 residues long. V was trimmed by 5 bases and J by 2 bases, leaving 17 bases between them. CDR1 is DFQATT and CDR2 is SNEGSKA in the germline V gene (reference sequence). Here the CDR3 DNA reads TGCAGTGCTGCAGGGGGCGGGGGCTTCACAGATACGCAGTATTTT. Protein: CSAAGGGGFTDTQYF.

This sequence joins TRBV5-1 and TRBJ1-4; 8 bases are a match to TRBD1. V lost 5 bases and J lost 4; bases outside the gene matches: 13. The germline CDR1 and CDR2 sequences are SGHRS and YFSETQ. There are 17 residues in the CDR3. CDR3 in DNA: TGCGCCAGCAGGACTGGACAGGGTGGAACGATTAATGAAAAACTGTTTTTT. It encodes CASRTGQGGTINEKLFF.

The chain combines TRBV19 with TRBJ2-1; 11 bases line up with TRBD1. There are 17 residues in the CDR3. Germline lookup yields CDR1 LNHDA and CDR2 SQIVND (reference sequence). With V trimmed by 3 bases and J by 7 bases, 11 bases remained unmatched. CDR3 DNA sequence: TGTGCCAGTAGTATCCACTTCCGGGACAGGGGGAGTAATGAGCAGTTCTTC. This gives the protein CASSIHFRDRGSNEQFF.

This clonotype was seen repeatedly, ten times or more. The V gene is TRBV6-5, the J gene TRBJ2-1; 8 bases align to TRBD1. V dropped 2 bases and J dropped 4; count of bases not matched to a gene: 10. The CDR3 extends over 17 amino acids. The germline gives CDR1 MNHEY, CDR2 SVGAGI. The CDR3 protein is CASSYGTGRDVYNEQFF. In DNA, the CDR3 is TGTGCCAGCAGTTACGGGACAGGACGAGACGTTTACAATGAGCAGTTCTTC.

This clonotype has just one count. V and J are TRBV29-1 and TRBJ1-1, with D unclear. This CDR3 contains 13 residues. The V and J ends lost 2 bases and 0 bases respectively, with 7 bases between them. In germline, CDR1 is SQVTM, CDR2 ANQGSEA. The CDR3 sequence: CSVEQAMNTEAFF. In DNA form, the CDR3 reads TGCAGCGTTGAACAGGCGATGAACACTGAAGCTTTCTTT.

In its sample, this clonotype was seen a few times. This sequence joins TRBV29-1 and TRBJ2-7; the match to TRBD1 covers 7 bases. CDR3 length: 11 amino acids. Germline V CDR1 and CDR2: SQVTM, ANQGSEA. J gave up 4 bases and V 4 bases, and 1 base lay outside the gene matches. The DNA of the CDR3 is TGCAGCGTTGGGACAGGTTACGAGCAGTACTTC. Its protein product is CSVGTGYEQYF.

V and J are TRBV29-1 and TRBJ2-3; unclear D gene. CDR1 is SQVTM and CDR2 is ANQGSEA in the germline V gene. The CDR3 is 11 amino acids. V dropped 6 bases and J dropped 4 bases, with 8 bases sitting between them. The CDR3 loop reads CSVRTADTQYF. The CDR3 DNA sequence: TGCAGCGTGCGGACGGCAGATACGCAGTATTTT.

This clonotype appeared a few times. The V call is TRBV20-1, the J call TRBJ2-5, with D unclear. V was pared by 2 bases and J by 5 bases, with 18 bases between. CDR3 length: 15 residues. Germline V gene data show CDR1 as DFQATT and CDR2 as SNEGSKA (reference sequence). The CDR3 loop is CSARPLVGYSETQYF. DNA for the CDR3: TGCAGTGCTAGACCTCTAGTTGGATATAGCGAGACCCAGTACTTC.

This clonotype was detected only a few times. The V and J genes are TRBV7-3 and TRBJ2-1; 8 positions match TRBD1. J lost 2 bases, V lost 5 bases, and 5 bases had no gene match. Germline V gives CDR1 SGHTA, CDR2 FQGTGA. The length of the CDR3 is 15 residues. CDR3 bases: TGTGCCAGCAGCGAAAGCAGGGGGCCCTACAATGAGCAGTTCTTC. It codes for CASSESRGPYNEQFF.

This chain uses TRBV29-1 with TRBJ2-7; 8 bases agree with TRBD1. This CDR3 is built from 13 residues. The junction had 6 bases not matched to a gene; V was cut back by 6 bases and J by 2 bases. CDR1 is SQVTM, CDR2 ANQGSEA, per germline. The CDR3: CSVRRDRTYEQYF. Here the CDR3 DNA reads TGCAGCGTGCGCCGGGACAGGACCTACGAGCAGTACTTC.

This clonotype was seen repeatedly, ten times or more. The J gene is TRBJ2-7, the V gene TRBV29-1, with a weak D call TRBD1 (5 bases). The CDR3 sequence is 13 residues long. Per the germline V gene, CDR1 is SQVTM and CDR2 is ANQGSEA. V gave up 7 bases and J gave up 0 bases, with 13 bases separating them. The CDR3 DNA reads as TGCAGCGGTACTACAGGTCTCTCCTACGAGCAGTACTTC. This gives the protein CSGTTGLSYEQYF.